This is a list of T cell receptor beta chains from one sample in a study of CD8 T cells in Susac syndrome. MiXCR, applied by TCRdb to the immunoSEQ multiplex PCR reads, yields one record per CDR3 protein. The sample yields about 120,000 distinct CDR3 sequences, around 96% seen once. The sample consisted of CD8+ T cells from PBMCs. The receptors here all came from a human donor with Susac syndrome. CDR3s include the opening cysteine and the closing phenylalanine or tryptophan. D genes are given only for firm matches. Not all rows give a size; the values are once, few, many and, for expanded clones, a class.

cdr3_aa | cdr3_nt | d_call | j_call | v_call | clone_size
CASSHQGGPAEAFF | TGCGCCAGCAGCCATCAGGGGGGACCCGCTGAAGCTTTCTTT | TRBD1 | TRBJ1-1 | TRBV4-1 | .
CAWSSAAGGPGDTQYF | TGTGCCTGGAGTAGCGCAGCGGGAGGGCCGGGAGATACGCAGTATTTT | TRBD2 | TRBJ2-3 | TRBV30 | .
CASSDGGPETFQETQYF | TGTGCCAGCAGTGACGGGGGACCCGAGACTTTCCAAGAGACCCAGTACTTC | . | TRBJ2-5 | TRBV7-6 | .
CASSLASGGRRETQYF | TGTGCCAGCAGTTTAGCCTCTGGGGGGCGTCGGGAGACCCAGTACTTC | . | TRBJ2-5 | TRBV27 | .
CASTDTTSTDTQYF | TGTGCCAGCACCGACACGACTAGCACAGATACGCAGTATTTT | . | TRBJ2-3 | TRBV12-3/TRBV12-4 | .
CAWKGGASYEQYF | TGTGCCTGGAAGGGGGGCGCATCCTACGAGCAGTACTTC | . | TRBJ2-7 | TRBV30 | .
CASSWRTGVNTEAFF | TGTGCCAGCAGCTGGCGAACAGGGGTGAACACTGAAGCTTTCTTT | TRBD1 | TRBJ1-1 | TRBV5-4 | .
CASETPARVRVHGNTIYF | TGTGCCAGCGAGACACCAGCCAGGGTTAGAGTCCACGGAAACACCATATATTTT | . | TRBJ1-3 | TRBV21-1 | .
CASGYGGYEQYF | TGTGCTAGTGGGTATGGAGGCTACGAGCAGTACTTC | . | TRBJ2-7 | TRBV12-5 | .
CASSFWGQRDTQYF | TGTGCCAGCAGTTTTTGGGGACAGCGGGATACGCAGTATTTT | TRBD1 | TRBJ2-3 | TRBV27 | .
CSALGKGQETQYF | TGCAGTGCCCTCGGGAAGGGACAAGAGACCCAGTACTTC | . | TRBJ2-5 | TRBV20-1 | .
CASSQDRPGILRETQYF | TGCGCCAGCAGCCAAGACCGCCCCGGGATTCTCCGGGAGACCCAGTACTTC | . | TRBJ2-5 | TRBV4-1 | .
CASSRTGGWNQPQHF | TGTGCCAGCAGCCGGACAGGGGGCTGGAATCAGCCCCAGCATTTT | TRBD1 | TRBJ1-5 | TRBV14 | .
CASSEPLAEGTEAFF | TGTGCCAGCAGCGAGCCCCTAGCGGAAGGCACTGAAGCTTTCTTT | . | TRBJ1-1 | TRBV9 | .
CSARTIGGNEQFF | TGCAGTGCCCGGACTATCGGGGGCAATGAGCAGTTCTTC | . | TRBJ2-1 | TRBV20-1 | .
CAWSVQGGVEQYF | TGTGCCTGGAGTGTACAGGGGGGGGTCGAGCAGTACTTC | . | TRBJ2-7 | TRBV30 | .
CASRTPDRSTNYGYTF | TGTGCCAGCAGGACCCCGGACAGGAGCACAAACTATGGCTACACCTTC | TRBD1 | TRBJ1-2 | TRBV6-2/TRBV6-3 | .
CASTTDGPSNQPQHF | TGTGCCAGCACCACCGACGGACCTAGCAATCAGCCCCAGCATTTT | . | TRBJ1-5 | TRBV12-3/TRBV12-4 | .
CAWSGDSEGTYEQYF | TGTGCCTGGAGTGGGGACAGCGAGGGTACTTACGAGCAGTACTTC | TRBD1 | TRBJ2-7 | TRBV30 | .
CASSARDRVSYEQYF | TGTGCCAGCAGCGCCCGGGACAGAGTCTCCTACGAGCAGTACTTC | TRBD1 | TRBJ2-7 | TRBV7-2 | .
CASSAGTSDEQFF | TGTGCCAGCAGCGCGGGGACTAGCGATGAGCAGTTCTTC | TRBD2 | TRBJ2-1 | TRBV12-3/TRBV12-4 | .
CASSQGGTSGRALDEQYF | TGCGCCAGCAGCCAAGGAGGGACTAGCGGGAGGGCTCTGGACGAGCAGTACTTC | TRBD2 | TRBJ2-7 | TRBV4-3 | .
CSVEGGAGSYSNQPQHF | TGCAGCGTTGAAGGGGGGGCAGGGAGCTATAGCAATCAGCCCCAGCATTTT | . | TRBJ1-5 | TRBV29-1 | .
CASSDGGNGYGYTF | TGTGCCAGCAGCGATGGGGGAAACGGCTATGGCTACACCTTC | . | TRBJ1-2 | TRBV9 | once
CASSQDAGELFF | TGTGCCAGCAGCCAAGATGCCGGGGAGCTGTTTTTT | . | TRBJ2-2 | TRBV3-1 | .
CSASLERELTDTQYF | TGCAGTGCTAGCCTTGAGCGGGAGCTCACAGATACGCAGTATTTT | TRBD2 | TRBJ2-3 | TRBV20-1 | .
CASSHGLAGANEQFF | TGTGCCAGCAGTCACGGACTAGCGGGGGCCAATGAGCAGTTCTTC | TRBD2 | TRBJ2-1 | TRBV6-5 | .
CASIGGQGTKETQYF | TGTGCCAGCATCGGGGGACAGGGTACGAAAGAGACCCAGTACTTC | TRBD1 | TRBJ2-5 | TRBV28 | .
CASSFLQGTNVLTF | TGTGCCAGCAGTTTTCTTCAGGGCACCAACGTCCTGACTTTC | . | TRBJ2-6 | TRBV27 | .